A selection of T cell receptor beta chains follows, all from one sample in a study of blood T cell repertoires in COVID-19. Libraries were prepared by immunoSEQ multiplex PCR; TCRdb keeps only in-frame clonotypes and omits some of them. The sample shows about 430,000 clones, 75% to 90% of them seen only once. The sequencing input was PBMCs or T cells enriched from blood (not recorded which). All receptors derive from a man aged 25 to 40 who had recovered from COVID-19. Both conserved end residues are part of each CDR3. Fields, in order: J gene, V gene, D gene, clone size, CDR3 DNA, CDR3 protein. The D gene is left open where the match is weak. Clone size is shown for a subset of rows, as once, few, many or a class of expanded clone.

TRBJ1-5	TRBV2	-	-	TGTGCCAGCAGTGAAGACCAGTTAAGCAATCAGCCCCAGCATTTT	CASSEDQLSNQPQHF
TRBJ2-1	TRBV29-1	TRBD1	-	TGCAGCGTTGCCCGGGACAGGGAATACAATGAGCAGTTCTTC	CSVARDREYNEQFF
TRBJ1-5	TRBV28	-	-	TGTGCCAGCAGTTGGGGCAGGCAACGGCATCAGCCCCAGCATTTT	CASSWGRQRHQPQHF
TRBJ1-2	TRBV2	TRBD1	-	TGTGCCAGCAGGAGAGGACAGGGGGCAGGAAACTATGGCTACACCTTC	CASRRGQGAGNYGYTF
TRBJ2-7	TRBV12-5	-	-	TGTGCTAGTGGTTTTGTAGGGGCCTACGAGCAGTACTTC	CASGFVGAYEQYF
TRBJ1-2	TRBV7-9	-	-	TGTGCCAGCAGCTTAGCCCTCTATAACTATGGCTACACCTTC	CASSLALYNYGYTF
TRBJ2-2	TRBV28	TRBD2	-	TGTGCCAGCAGACTAGCGGGGAACACCGGGGAGCTGTTTTTT	CASRLAGNTGELFF
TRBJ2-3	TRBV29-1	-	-	TGCAGCGTTGACTCTTCGGACTTCACAGATACGCAGTATTTT	CSVDSSDFTDTQYF
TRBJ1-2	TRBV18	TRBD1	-	TGTGCCAGCTCACCCGGGACAGGGGTCAACTATGGCTACACCTTC	CASSPGTGVNYGYTF
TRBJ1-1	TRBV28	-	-	TGTGCCACCCTGGGGGGGGACCGTTCCGAAACTTTCTTT	CATLGGDRSETFF
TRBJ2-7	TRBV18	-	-	TGTGCCAGCTCACCAATCCCGGACAGCTCCTACGAGCAGTACTTC	CASSPIPDSSYEQYF
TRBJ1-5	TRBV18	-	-	TGTGCCAGCTCACCAGCCAGTAGCAATCAGCCCCAGCATTTT	CASSPASSNQPQHF
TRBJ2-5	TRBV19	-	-	TGTGCCAGTAGAAACATAGGGGCAGAGACCCAGTACTTC	CASRNIGAETQYF
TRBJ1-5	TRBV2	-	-	TGTGCCAGCAGTGAGGATGACAGTAGTTATCAGCCCCAGCATTTT	CASSEDDSSYQPQHF
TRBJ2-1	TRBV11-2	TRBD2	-	TGTGCCAGCAGCTTTCCCCTCGACAGGGCCCCTAGCGGGGGGCAGTTCTTC	CASSFPLDRAPSGGQFF
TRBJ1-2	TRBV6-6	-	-	TGTGCCAGCAGTTACTCAACAGACGCCGCTTGGGGCTACACCTTC	CASSYSTDAAWGYTF
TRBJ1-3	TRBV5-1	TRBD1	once	TGCGCCAGCAGGGAATCGGACAGGCACTCTGGAAACACCATATATTTT	CASRESDRHSGNTIYF
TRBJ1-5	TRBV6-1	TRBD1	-	TGTGCCAGCAGTGAGGACAGGGGTGTTAATCAGCCCCAGCATTTT	CASSEDRGVNQPQHF
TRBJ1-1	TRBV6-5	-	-	TGTGCCAGCAGTTACGTAGGGGTACGCACTGAAGCTTTCTTT	CASSYVGVRTEAFF
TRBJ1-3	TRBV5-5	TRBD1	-	TGTGCCAGCAGTCCAGGGGGCTTTATGGGAAACACCATATATTTT	CASSPGGFMGNTIYF
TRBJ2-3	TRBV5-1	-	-	TGCGCCAGCAGCTTGAGGCGGGACGGTAAAGATACGCAGTATTTT	CASSLRRDGKDTQYF
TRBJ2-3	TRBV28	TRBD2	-	TGTGCCAGCAGACTCCTTCCGGGGCGAGCGGGAGGCCAGCAGGGGTACACAGATACGCAGTATTTT	CASRLLPGRAGGQQGYTDTQYF